This entry lists 10 T cell receptor beta chains sequenced from one sample in a study of shared clonotypes between healthy human individuals. Clones were sequenced by immunoSEQ multiplex PCR, and TCRdb holds only the in-frame ones, with some missing. Among 550,000 to 800,000 clones listed, around 74% were seen once. Input material: memory CD4+ T cells sorted from blood. As to subset: CD45RA-negative fraction. Receptor source: a woman aged 25 to 39 in good health.

CDR3 in amino acids: CASSVGLAGKGEQYF. DNA of the CDR3: TGTGCCAGCAGCGTAGGCCTAGCGGGAAAGGGGGAGCAGTACTTC. The V call is TRBV7-6, the J call TRBJ2-7; the match to TRBD2 covers 9 bases. The CDR3 contains 15 residues. Germline trimming cut 5 bases from V and 7 bases from J; bases unmatched to any gene: 12. Germline lookup yields CDR1 SGHVS and CDR2 FNYEAQ.

In DNA, the CDR3 is TGTGCCAGCAGCTCGACGACAGGCTCGCACACTGAAGCTTTCTTT. Encoded protein: CASSSTTGSHTEAFF. The rearrangement uses TRBV5-4 and TRBJ1-1, with D possibly matching TRBD1 (6 bases). Germline CDR1 and CDR2: SGHNT and YYREEE (reference sequence). V lost 3 bases and J lost 3, with 15 bases in between. This CDR3 is 15 amino acids long.

This clone was seen once. The chain uses TRBV19 and TRBJ2-2, with D tentatively TRBD2 (6 bases). The CDR3 is made up of 15 amino acids. CDR1 and CDR2 from the germline V gene are LNHDA and SQIVND (reference sequence). V lost 6 bases, J lost 3 bases, and 14 bases lay in between. The CDR3 loop reads CASRTQAGYTGELFF. The CDR3 DNA follows: TGTGCCAGTAGGACTCAAGCGGGTTACACCGGGGAGCTGTTTTTT.

The chain has TRBV27 and TRBJ2-7; D possibly uses TRBD1 or TRBD2 (5 bases each). The CDR3 totals 15 residues. CDR1 and CDR2 from the germline V gene are MNHEY and SMNVEV (reference sequence). Trimming pared 3 bases from V and 3 bases from J, leaving 15 bases between. DNA for the CDR3: TGTGCCAGCAGTTTTTACCCGGGACGAAACTACGAGCAGTACTTC. Residues: CASSFYPGRNYEQYF.

The chain combines TRBV28 with TRBJ2-2, with a tentative D call TRBD2 (6 bases). V lost 6 bases to trimming and J lost 7 bases, with 18 bases between them. Germline CDR1 MDHEN, CDR2 SYDVKM. The CDR3 extends over 15 amino acids. CDR3 loop: CASSLLRRVGGELFF. The CDR3 DNA sequence: TGTGCCAGCAGCCTGCTACGGAGGGTAGGCGGGGAGCTGTTTTTT.

This clone showed up many times. The chain is built from TRBV19 and TRBJ2-5; TRBD2 aligns across 9 bases. The CDR3 covers 16 residues. With 3 bases clipped from V and 0 bases from J, the junction kept 5 bases outside the gene matches. Germline assignment: CDR1 LNHDA and CDR2 SQIVND (reference sequence). This CDR3 reads CASSMGVAGDQETQYF. CDR3 coding DNA: TGTGCCAGTAGTATGGGTGTAGCGGGGGACCAAGAGACCCAGTACTTC.

V usage is TRBV14 and J usage is TRBJ2-7, with TRBD2 matching over 8 bases. CDR1 is SGHDN, CDR2 FVKESK, per germline. With V trimmed by 1 base and J by 4 bases, 6 bases remained unmatched. The CDR3 covers 15 residues. The CDR3 region is CASSQVAGGGYEQYF. Written as DNA, the CDR3 is TGTGCCAGCAGCCAAGTGGCGGGGGGCGGGTACGAGCAGTACTTC.

CDR3 nucleotide sequence: TGCAGCAGTCCCGGGACAGGGACCGGCACTGAAGCTTTCTTT. This translates into CSSPGTGTGTEAFF. The rearrangement joins TRBV29-1 to TRBJ1-1; 9 bases line up with TRBD1. V was pared by 8 bases and J by 4 bases, with 11 bases of the junction left unmatched. The CDR3 totals 14 residues. Germline CDR1 SQVTM, CDR2 ANQGSEA.

This clone was counted at least ten times. The CDR3 DNA follows: TGTGCCAGCAGCTTAGCGCGCAGTAGCGACGAGCAGTACTTC. Protein sequence: CASSLARSSDEQYF. The chain recombines TRBV7-2 with TRBJ2-7; D may be TRBD2 (5 bases). The germline V gene encodes CDR1 SGHTA and CDR2 FQGNSA. The V and J ends lost 0 bases and 5 bases respectively, with 11 bases between them. CDR3 length: 14 residues.

This clone showed up just a few times. The V gene is TRBV28, the J gene TRBJ1-5; D uncertain. This CDR3 has 12 residues. Germline CDR1 reads MDHEN; CDR2 reads SYDVKM. Trimming took off 7 bases at V and 11 bases at J, with 15 bases between the two ends. CDR3 nucleotides: TGTGCCAGCAACTTAGGAACGGGAGCCCAGCATTTT. Residues: CASNLGTGAQHF.